This TCR beta chain stems from a study of Tregs in tolerant kidney transplant recipients. This CDR3 is 13 amino acids long. Germline V gene lookup returns CDR1 MNHNS and CDR2 SASEGT. To note about this clone: Its antigen is currently unknown. The observed sequence ends 3 residues before the CDR3 terminus, with the missing tail filled in from the germline J gene.

General study points: Some patients' samples used different primers over time, so nucleotide sequences weren't comparable.

Data came from immunoSEQ multiplex PCR; TCRdb stores just in-frame clones and leaves some out. The sample holds roughly 50,000 clones. V is TRBV6-1 and J is TRBJ1-2; 9 nucleotides agree with TRBD1. The source material was CD4+ T cells from blood, sampled before the transplant. This TCR came from a human donor who received a combined kidney and bone marrow transplant. CDR3 bases read: TGTGCCAGCAGTGGGGGACAGGGAAGAAGC. It specifies CASSGGQGRS. The whole CDR3 reads CASSGGQGRSYTF.